This is a list of T cell receptor beta chains from one sample in a study of cytomegalovirus exposure and HLA in healthy donors. Libraries were prepared by immunoSEQ multiplex PCR; TCRdb keeps only in-frame clonotypes and omits some of them. Recorded here are 150,000 or so clones; the top ten clones represent over 1.5%. The sample consisted of PBMCs. These receptors originate from a woman aged 40 to 49 in good health and CMV-seropositive. CDR3s include the opening cysteine and the closing phenylalanine or tryptophan. D genes are given only for firm matches.

j_gene: TRBJ1-6; d_gene: TRBD1; len: 15; v_gene: TRBV28; CDR3nt: TGTGCCAGCAGTACCAGGGGGCGGCTAATCTCACCCCTCCACTTT; CDR3aa: CASSTRGRLISPLHF
j_gene: TRBJ2-7; d_gene: .; len: 15; v_gene: TRBV4-1; CDR3nt: TGCGCCAGCAGCCAAGATCCGGGGTCGGTCTACGAGCAGTACTTC; CDR3aa: CASSQDPGSVYEQYF
j_gene: TRBJ2-1; d_gene: TRBD1; len: 16; v_gene: TRBV7-9; CDR3nt: TGTGCCAGCAACGGCCACCGGGACAGAGCCTACAATGAGCAGTTCTTC; CDR3aa: CASNGHRDRAYNEQFF
j_gene: TRBJ2-2; d_gene: .; len: 15; v_gene: TRBV5-4; CDR3nt: TGTGCCAGCAGCTTGGGACTAGCGAACACCGGGGAGCTGTTTTTT; CDR3aa: CASSLGLANTGELFF
j_gene: TRBJ1-1; d_gene: .; len: 14; v_gene: TRBV7-3; CDR3nt: TGTGCCAGCAGCTTACAGGGTTCGAACACTGAAGCTTTCTTT; CDR3aa: CASSLQGSNTEAFF
j_gene: TRBJ2-1; d_gene: TRBD2; len: 13; v_gene: TRBV5-1; CDR3nt: TGCGCCAGCAGCTTGACTATGGGGGGGGAGCAGTTCTTC; CDR3aa: CASSLTMGGEQFF
j_gene: TRBJ2-1; d_gene: TRBD2; len: 15; v_gene: TRBV5-4; CDR3nt: TGTGCCAGCAGCCCCGGACTAGCGGGCCGCAATGAGCAGTTCTTC; CDR3aa: CASSPGLAGRNEQFF
j_gene: TRBJ2-7; d_gene: .; len: 14; v_gene: TRBV14; CDR3nt: TGTGCCAGCAGCGCTGGCGGGTATCCCTACGAGCAGTACTTC; CDR3aa: CASSAGGYPYEQYF
j_gene: TRBJ2-3; d_gene: TRBD2; len: 15; v_gene: TRBV6-1; CDR3nt: TGTGCCAGCAGTGAACTAGCGGGAGGGCCAGATACGCAGTATTTT; CDR3aa: CASSELAGGPDTQYF
j_gene: TRBJ2-1; d_gene: TRBD2; len: 15; v_gene: TRBV28; CDR3nt: TGTGCCAGCAGCGGACTAGCGGGAGTTTACAATGAGCAGTTCTTC; CDR3aa: CASSGLAGVYNEQFF
j_gene: TRBJ2-7; d_gene: .; len: 11; v_gene: TRBV6-6; CDR3nt: TGTGCCAGCAGTTATAGCCACGAGCAGTACTTC; CDR3aa: CASSYSHEQYF